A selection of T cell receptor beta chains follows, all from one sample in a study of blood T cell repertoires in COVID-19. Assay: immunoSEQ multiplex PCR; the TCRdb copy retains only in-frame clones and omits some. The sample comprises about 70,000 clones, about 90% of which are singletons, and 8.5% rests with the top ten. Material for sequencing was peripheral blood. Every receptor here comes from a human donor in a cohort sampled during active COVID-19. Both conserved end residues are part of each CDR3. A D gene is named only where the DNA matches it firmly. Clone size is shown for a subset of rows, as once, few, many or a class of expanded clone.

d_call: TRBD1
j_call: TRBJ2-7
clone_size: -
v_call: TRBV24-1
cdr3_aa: CANGREGQGSYEQYF
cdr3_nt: TGTGCCAACGGGCGAGAGGGACAGGGGTCCTACGAGCAGTACTTC

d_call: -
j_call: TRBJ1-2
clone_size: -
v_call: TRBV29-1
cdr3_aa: CSVSDRQRNYGYTF
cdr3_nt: TGCAGCGTTTCCGACAGGCAACGTAACTATGGCTACACCTTC

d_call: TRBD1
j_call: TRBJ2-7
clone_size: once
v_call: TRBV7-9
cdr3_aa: CASSQISGTGGHSYEQYF
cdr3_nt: TGTGCCAGCAGCCAAATTTCCGGGACAGGGGGCCATTCCTACGAGCAGTACTTC

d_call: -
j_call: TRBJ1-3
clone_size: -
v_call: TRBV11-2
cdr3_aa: CASSLERRGGGPGNTIYF
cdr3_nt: TGTGCCAGCAGCTTAGAGCGACGGGGAGGGGGTCCGGGAAACACCATATATTTT

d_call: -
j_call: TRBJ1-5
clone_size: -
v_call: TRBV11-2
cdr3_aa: CASSLDRESQPQHF
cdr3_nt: TGTGCCAGCAGCTTAGACAGGGAAAGTCAGCCCCAGCATTTT

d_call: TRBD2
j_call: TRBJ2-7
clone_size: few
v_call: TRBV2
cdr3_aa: CASGGTSLNYEQYF
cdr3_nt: TGTGCCAGCGGAGGGACTAGTTTAAACTACGAGCAGTACTTC

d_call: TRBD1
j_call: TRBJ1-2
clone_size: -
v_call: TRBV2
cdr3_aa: CANQGTANYGYTF
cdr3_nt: TGTGCCAACCAAGGGACAGCTAACTATGGCTACACCTTC

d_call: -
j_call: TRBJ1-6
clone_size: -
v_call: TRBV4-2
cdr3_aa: CASSQGRSGGTINSPLHF
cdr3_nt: TGTGCCAGCAGCCAAGGGAGGTCTGGCGGAACAATAAATTCACCCCTCCACTTT

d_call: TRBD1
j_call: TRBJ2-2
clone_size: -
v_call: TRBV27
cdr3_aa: CASRTGAGELFF
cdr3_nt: TGTGCCAGCAGAACAGGGGCCGGGGAGCTGTTTTTT

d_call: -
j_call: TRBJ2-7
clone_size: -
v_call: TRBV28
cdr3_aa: CASSFAGLLYEQYF
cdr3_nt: TGTGCCAGCAGCTTTGCGGGACTTCTCTACGAGCAGTACTTC

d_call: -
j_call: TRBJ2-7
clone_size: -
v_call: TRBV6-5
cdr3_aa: CASSYPGSYEQYF
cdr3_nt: TGTGCCAGCAGTTACCCGGGTTCCTACGAGCAGTACTTC

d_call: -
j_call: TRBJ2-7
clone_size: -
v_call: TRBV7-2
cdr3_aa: CASSLSLTIPYEQYF
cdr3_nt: TGTGCCAGCAGCCTTTCACTAACTATTCCCTACGAGCAGTACTTC

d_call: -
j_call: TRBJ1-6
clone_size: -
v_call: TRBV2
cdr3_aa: CASSVGLGPSYNSPLHF
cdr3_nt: TGTGCCAGCAGTGTAGGACTGGGTCCCTCCTATAATTCACCCCTCCACTTT

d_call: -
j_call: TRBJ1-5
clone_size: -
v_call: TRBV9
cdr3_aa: CASGGGESNQPQHF
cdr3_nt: TGTGCCAGCGGAGGAGGTGAGAGCAATCAGCCCCAGCATTTT

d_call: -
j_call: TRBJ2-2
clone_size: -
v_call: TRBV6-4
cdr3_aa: CAGWTMNTGELFF
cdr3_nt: TGTGCCGGCTGGACAATGAACACCGGGGAGCTGTTTTTT

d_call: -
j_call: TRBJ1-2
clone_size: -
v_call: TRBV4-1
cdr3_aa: CASSQPQQRAIYGYTF
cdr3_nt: TGCGCCAGCAGCCAACCCCAACAGAGGGCGATCTATGGCTACACCTTC

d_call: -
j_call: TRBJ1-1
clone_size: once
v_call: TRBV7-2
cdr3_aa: CASSSVMNTEAFF
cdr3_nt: TGTGCCAGCAGCTCGGTGATGAACACTGAAGCTTTCTTT

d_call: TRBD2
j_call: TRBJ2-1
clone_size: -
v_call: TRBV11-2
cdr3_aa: CASSAFRSGGALYNEQFF
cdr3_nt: TGTGCCAGCAGCGCCTTTCGTAGCGGGGGGGCCCTCTACAATGAGCAGTTCTTC

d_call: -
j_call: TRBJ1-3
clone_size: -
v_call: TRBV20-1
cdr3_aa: CSASSLSGNTIYF
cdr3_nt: TGCAGTGCTAGTTCCCTCTCTGGAAACACCATATATTTT

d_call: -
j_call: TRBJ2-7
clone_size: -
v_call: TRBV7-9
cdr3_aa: CASSVPPDEQYF
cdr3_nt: TGTGCCAGCAGTGTACCGCCGGACGAGCAGTACTTC

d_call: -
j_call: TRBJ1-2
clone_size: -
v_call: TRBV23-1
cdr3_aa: CASSQSMRAGDYGYTF
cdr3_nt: TGCGCCAGCAGTCAATCGATGAGGGCAGGGGACTATGGCTACACCTTC

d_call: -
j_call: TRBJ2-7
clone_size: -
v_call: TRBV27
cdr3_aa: CASSFGQSSYEQYF
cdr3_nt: TGTGCCAGCAGTTTTGGACAGAGCTCCTACGAGCAGTACTTC

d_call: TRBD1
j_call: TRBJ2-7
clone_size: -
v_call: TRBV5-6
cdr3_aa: CASSPSTSGQGNYEQYF
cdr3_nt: TGTGCCAGCAGCCCTTCCACGTCGGGACAGGGCAATTACGAGCAGTACTTC

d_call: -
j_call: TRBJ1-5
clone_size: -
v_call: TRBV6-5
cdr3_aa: CASSYSGGSNQPQHF
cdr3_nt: TGTGCCAGCAGTTACTCCGGGGGGAGCAATCAGCCCCAGCATTTT

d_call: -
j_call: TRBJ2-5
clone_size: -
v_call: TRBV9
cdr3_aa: CASSVDREETQYF
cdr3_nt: TGTGCCAGCAGCGTAGACAGGGAAGAGACCCAGTACTTC

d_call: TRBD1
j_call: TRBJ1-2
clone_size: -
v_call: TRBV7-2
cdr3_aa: CASSLQGKVDGYTF
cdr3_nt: TGTGCCAGCAGCCTACAGGGGAAAGTTGATGGCTACACCTTC

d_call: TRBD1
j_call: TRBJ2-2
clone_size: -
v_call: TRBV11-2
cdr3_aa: CASSSLRDREIHGELFF
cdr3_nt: TGTGCCAGCAGCTCCCTTCGGGACAGGGAGATTCACGGGGAGCTGTTTTTT

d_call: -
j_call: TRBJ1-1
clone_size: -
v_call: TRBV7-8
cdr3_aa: CASSPSTGRNTEAFF
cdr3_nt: TGTGCCAGCAGCCCTAGTACGGGGAGGAACACTGAAGCTTTCTTT

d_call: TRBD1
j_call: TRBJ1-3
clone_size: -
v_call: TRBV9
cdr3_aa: CASSVVPGGIPSSGNTIYF
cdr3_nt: TGTGCCAGCAGCGTAGTCCCAGGGGGCATACCGAGCTCTGGAAACACCATATATTTT

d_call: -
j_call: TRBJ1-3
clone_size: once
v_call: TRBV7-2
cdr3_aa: CASSLSGNTIYF
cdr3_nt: TGTGCCAGCAGCCTCTCTGGAAACACCATATATTTT

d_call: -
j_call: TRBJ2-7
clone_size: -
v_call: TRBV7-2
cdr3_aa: CASSLREASASYEQYF
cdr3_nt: TGTGCCAGCAGCTTACGAGAGGCTAGCGCGTCCTACGAGCAGTACTTC

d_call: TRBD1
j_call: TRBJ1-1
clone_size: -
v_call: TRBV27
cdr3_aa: CASRTGLNTEAFF
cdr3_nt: TGTGCCAGCAGGACAGGGCTGAACACTGAAGCTTTCTTT

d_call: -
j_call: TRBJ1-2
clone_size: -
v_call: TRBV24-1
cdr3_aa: CATSDVSDSHGIYGYTF
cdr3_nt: TGTGCCACCAGTGATGTGTCGGACAGCCACGGTATCTATGGCTACACCTTC

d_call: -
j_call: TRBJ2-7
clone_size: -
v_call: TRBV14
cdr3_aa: CASSQRGYEQYF
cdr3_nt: TGTGCCAGCAGCCAGAGGGGGTACGAGCAGTACTTC